This is a list of T cell receptor beta chains from one sample in a study of memory CD4+ T cells and cytomegalovirus serostatus. Assay used: immunoSEQ multiplex PCR; TCRdb lists only in-frame clones, some missing. This repertoire shows about 73,000 clones, roughly three quarters found once; its top ten account for 2.5% to 3%. Sequencing used memory CD4+ T cells from blood. These receptors all stem from an adult in good health and CMV-seropositive. CDR3s leave out the opening cysteine and the closing phenylalanine or tryptophan.

CDR3aa: ASSLGAIQETQY
v_gene: TRBV11-2

CDR3aa: ASRTESTDTQY
v_gene: TRBV6-1

CDR3aa: ASSPPGRAQPQH
v_gene: TRBV18

CDR3aa: ASSHTGGGTTEAF
v_gene: TRBV16

CDR3aa: ASSYLGRGGTEAF
v_gene: TRBV6-5

CDR3aa: ASSPMVQVLSGANVLT
v_gene: TRBV18

CDR3aa: ASKASWTGELF
v_gene: TRBV2

CDR3aa: ASSLKPVAGGFLGTGELF
v_gene: TRBV5-1

CDR3aa: ASSLVSFRQGGNYGYT
v_gene: TRBV11-2

CDR3aa: ASTPAALRGANVLT
v_gene: TRBV7-2

CDR3aa: ASSLGGRPSTDTQY
v_gene: TRBV7-2

CDR3aa: ASSLEGGSF
v_gene: TRBV7-9

CDR3aa: ASSFGSDTGELF
v_gene: TRBV7-9

CDR3aa: AWSLGQRETQY
v_gene: TRBV30

CDR3aa: ASSLRRAREKLF
v_gene: TRBV2

CDR3aa: ASSPPFSGSYEQY
v_gene: TRBV18

CDR3aa: ASSPFGGRRL
v_gene: TRBV5-6

CDR3aa: AISIRQGITEAF
v_gene: TRBV10-3

CDR3aa: ASSDSEISEAF
v_gene: TRBV6-4

CDR3aa: ASRTTGGGYEQY
v_gene: TRBV4-2

CDR3aa: ASSIFQDRSRGYT
v_gene: TRBV19

CDR3aa: ASQGGGSGEAF
v_gene: TRBV6-5

CDR3aa: ASRIRASNYGYT
v_gene: TRBV19

CDR3aa: ASSRAGQDPLEQY
v_gene: TRBV5-1

CDR3aa: ASNLGVGTEAF
v_gene: TRBV28

CDR3aa: ASSTSWGASSSYNEQF
v_gene: TRBV25-1

CDR3aa: AMHGTGGGAF
v_gene: TRBV10-3

CDR3aa: AWSPLTSGQETQY
v_gene: TRBV30

CDR3aa: ASSPRRLAGANVLT
v_gene: TRBV7-2

CDR3aa: ASRKQGNEKLF
v_gene: TRBV28

CDR3aa: ASSDQRPNQETQY
v_gene: TRBV25-1

CDR3aa: ASSQRQGTGFYNEQF
v_gene: TRBV4-3

CDR3aa: SASTGSTDTQY
v_gene: TRBV29-1

CDR3aa: ASANLGRRVGYNSPLH
v_gene: TRBV18

CDR3aa: SVESGTGGGYT
v_gene: TRBV29-1

CDR3aa: ASSLQGMRGYT
v_gene: TRBV7-9

CDR3aa: ATSREAASGTPQH
v_gene: TRBV15

CDR3aa: ASSPPRAGGPHEQF
v_gene: TRBV18

CDR3aa: ASSERGGPPTGPTNEKLF
v_gene: TRBV9

CDR3aa: ASSTSRVPLKNIQY
v_gene: TRBV7-8

CDR3aa: AWSPIHPEAF
v_gene: TRBV30

CDR3aa: ASSLVASAYNEQF
v_gene: TRBV7-2

CDR3aa: ASSLAQETQY
v_gene: TRBV5-1

CDR3aa: ASGLRPLGTGSNQPQH
v_gene: TRBV12-5

CDR3aa: ASSPEGNRNQPQH
v_gene: TRBV18

CDR3aa: ASSLPETSGTLDTQY
v_gene: TRBV7-8

CDR3aa: ASSRGGTADTEAF
v_gene: TRBV18

CDR3aa: AWSVGYFEQY
v_gene: TRBV30

CDR3aa: ASSLTGRSSYEQY
v_gene: TRBV7-2

CDR3aa: ASNWLGDYGYT
v_gene: TRBV2

CDR3aa: ASEGLAQY
v_gene: TRBV11-3

CDR3aa: ASSPPGRWTEAF
v_gene: TRBV28

CDR3aa: ASSTIAGDYEQY
v_gene: TRBV19

CDR3aa: ASHSPGVASGYT
v_gene: TRBV6-5

CDR3aa: ASSRPVRETQY
v_gene: TRBV7-6

CDR3aa: ASSGGLNEKLF
v_gene: TRBV6-5

CDR3aa: ASSLAPYDGYT
v_gene: TRBV5-1